This passage covers 21 T cell receptor beta chains from one sample sequenced in a study of regulatory T cells in long-lasting Graves disease. Time point: newly diagnosed GD, antithyroid drugs for less than 3 months. The TCR library was prepared using RNA isolated from PBMCs. Sequencing libraries for TCR beta were prepared with iRepertoire HTBI primers and Arm-PCR of CDR3 regions. TCRdb used MiXCR to reprocess the multiplex PCR reads, holding one entry per CDR3 protein. The table shows hundreds of thousands of distinct CDR3 sequences, with 16% occurring only once. The same data also contributed to another study, on T cells in Graves' hyperthyroidism and ophthalmopathy.

The sample in question was peripheral blood mononuclear cells (PBMCs), obtained at new diagnosis, from a patient treated with antithyroid drugs. All receptors come from a woman aged 30 to 39 with Graves disease.

In its sample, this clonotype was seen many times. The chain has TRBV2 and TRBJ2-5; tentatively, D is TRBD2 (6 bases). V was trimmed by 3 bases and J by 5 bases, leaving 13 bases between them. The germline gives CDR1 SNHLY, CDR2 FYNNEI. This CDR3 has 14 amino acids. In DNA form, the CDR3 reads TGTGCCAGCAGTGAGAGTCGGGGAGGTGAGACCCAGTACTTC. Amino acid sequence: CASSESRGGETQYF.

V gene TRBV18 combines with J gene TRBJ2-7; 9 bases line up with TRBD1. The CDR3 loop spans 16 amino acids. Trimming at V came to 3 bases and at J to 0 bases, leaving 6 bases not matched to a gene. The V gene's germline CDR1 is KGHSH and CDR2 LQKENI. CDR3 bases: TGTGCCAGCTCACCCCCCGGGACAGGGACCTCCTACGAGCAGTACTTC. Protein sequence: CASSPPGTGTSYEQYF.

The chain recombines TRBV10-2 with TRBJ2-5, with D possibly being TRBD1 (6 bases). CDR1 is WSHSY, CDR2 SAAADI, per germline. Trimming left V 3 bases short and J 0 bases short, with 14 bases between. The CDR3 runs to 16 residues. CDR3 bases: TGCGCCAGCAGTGACCTCGACAGGTTTGACCAAGAGACCCAGTACTTC. Its protein is CASSDLDRFDQETQYF.

There are a few counts of this clonotype. The J gene is TRBJ1-1, the V gene TRBV11-2; 9 bases align to TRBD1. Germline V gives CDR1 SGHAT, CDR2 FQNNGV. The CDR3 is made up of 16 amino acids. Trimming took 6 bases from V and 1 from J; bases not matched to a gene: 9. The CDR3 loop reads CASSITGTGRNTEAFF. CDR3 nucleotide sequence: TGTGCCAGCAGTATTACAGGGACAGGGAGGAACACTGAAGCTTTCTTT.

The chain has TRBV7-2 and TRBJ2-3, with a possible D match to TRBD2 (7 bases). CDR1 and CDR2 from the germline V gene are SGHTA and FQGNSA. The V end was cut by 2 bases, the J end by 5 bases, with 14 bases between. CDR3 length equals 15 residues. The CDR3 sequence: CASSLIGGRGDTQYF. CDR3 DNA: TGTGCCAGCAGCTTAATCGGGGGGCGGGGAGATACGCAGTATTTT.

The chain combines TRBV19 with TRBJ1-5; D not resolved. Germline-derived CDR1 and CDR2 are LNHDA and SQIVND (reference sequence). The V end lost 7 bases, the J end lost 1 base, and 23 bases lay between the germline ends. This CDR3 comprises 18 residues. CDR3 sequence reads: CASNGVAGFLGSNQPQHF. The CDR3 region has the DNA TGTGCCAGTAACGGTGTGGCGGGGTTCTTAGGGAGCAATCAGCCCCAGCATTTT. Full variable domain (missing parts from reference TRBV19 and TRBJ1-5): DGGITQSPKYLFRKEGQNVTLSCEQNLNHDAMYWYRQDPGQGLRLIYYSQIVNDFQKGDIAEGYSVSREKKESFPLTVTSAQKNPTAFYLCASNGVAGFLGSNQPQHFGDGTRLSIL.

At least ten counts were recorded for this clonotype. The chain is built from TRBV10-2 and TRBJ2-1; D not resolved. The germline V gene has CDR1 WSHSY and CDR2 SAAADI. The CDR3 is made up of 18 amino acids. Trimming cost V 3 bases and J 8 bases, with 26 bases left between them. Written as DNA, the CDR3 is TGCGCCAGCAGTGACGTACGGTGGCGGCCAGGCATAAGGGATGAGCAGTTCTTC. Translation gives CASSDVRWRPGIRDEQFF.

Only a few counts were recorded for this clonotype. The CDR3 spells CASSPSPGGQPQHF. In DNA form, the CDR3 reads TGTGCCAGCAGCCCCAGCCCCGGGGGGCAGCCCCAGCATTTT. The V call is TRBV7-9, the J call TRBJ1-5; TRBD1 is a possible D gene (5 bases). The CDR3 spans 14 residues. V was clipped by 5 bases and J by 7 bases, with 15 bases between them. CDR1 and CDR2 from the germline V gene are SEHNR and FQNEAQ (reference sequence). The whole variable domain, remainder taken from reference TRBV7-9 and TRBJ1-5, is DTGVSQNPRHKITKRGQNVTFRCDPISEHNRLYWYRQTLGQGPEFLTYFQNEAQLEKSRLLSDRFSAERPKGSFSTLEIQRTEQGDSAMYLCASSPSPGGQPQHFGDGTRLSIL.

There are a few counts of this clonotype. V is TRBV13 and J is TRBJ1-2; 8 bases fit TRBD1. The CDR3 length is 15 residues. The J segment lost 6 bases and the V segment lost 5 bases, leaving 11 bases of the junction unmatched. Per germline, CDR1 PRHDT and CDR2 FYEKMQ (reference sequence). The DNA for the CDR3 is TGTGCCAGCAGCAAAGAAGGACAGGGAGACGATGGCTACACCTTC. Its translation is CASSKEGQGDDGYTF.

This clonotype was recorded at least ten times. V usage is TRBV24-1 and J usage is TRBJ1-2; D unresolved. The germline CDR1 and CDR2 sequences are KGHDR and SFDVKD. The CDR3 sequence is 13 residues long. The V gene lost 2 bases and the J gene lost 11 bases, with 14 bases spanning the gap. The CDR3 loop is CATSDSGFARYTF. The CDR3 DNA is TGTGCCACCAGTGATTCTGGGTTTGCTCGGTACACCTTC.

This clonotype came up many times. The junction shows a germline mismatch at one end, possibly a read error. The chain links TRBV11-2 to TRBJ2-7; 9 bases match TRBD1. Germline V gene sequence: CDR1 SGHAT, CDR2 FQNNGV. The CDR3 loop spans 18 amino acids. The DNA of the CDR3 is TGCGCCAGCAGCCATACCTCGGTTGGGGACAGGGACCCCTACGAGCAGTACTTC. Its translation is CASSHTSVGDRDPYEQYF.

The chain has TRBV19 and TRBJ1-5; tentative D call: TRBD1 (5 bases). The CDR3 runs to 15 residues. Trimming stripped 7 bases from V and 7 bases from J, with 20 bases between. In germline, CDR1 is LNHDA, CDR2 SQIVND (reference sequence). The CDR3 DNA reads as TGTGCCAGTACTCCCTGGGGCGGCCGAGAGCAGCCCCAGCATTTT. This sequence encodes CASTPWGGREQPQHF.

The genes are TRBV6-9 and TRBJ2-7; 9 nucleotides agree with TRBD1. V was pared by 4 bases and J by 3 bases, with 4 bases of the junction left unmatched. CDR1 MNHGY and CDR2 SVAAGI come from the germline V gene. This CDR3 has 14 amino acids. The CDR3 protein is CASSSTGGVYEQYF. For the CDR3, the DNA is TGTGCCAGCAGTTCGACAGGGGGGGTCTACGAGCAGTACTTC.

This clonotype was seen repeatedly, ten times or more. The genes are TRBV27 and TRBJ2-3; a weak D match, TRBD2 (6 bases). Deletions cut 5 bases from V and 5 bases from J, with 11 bases between. Germline loops: CDR1 MNHEY, CDR2 SMNVEV (reference sequence). This CDR3 spans 13 amino acids. The CDR3 nucleotides are TGTGCCAGCAGTCCGACTAGTGTAGATACGCAGTATTTT. Translated, it gives CASSPTSVDTQYF.

There are many counts of this clonotype. The chain joins TRBV20-1 to TRBJ2-7, with D possibly matching TRBD2 (6 bases). This CDR3 has 15 residues. Trimming cost V 5 bases and J 0 bases, with 17 bases left between them. The germline gives CDR1 DFQATT, CDR2 SNEGSKA (reference sequence). The DNA of the CDR3 is TGCAGTGCTCCGCGATCTAGCGAGAGCTCCTACGAGCAGTACTTC. Its translation is CSAPRSSESSYEQYF.

Turning to this clonotype: This sequence is one base from a far larger clone and is likely a read error. The chain combines TRBV28 with TRBJ2-1, with D hard to call. Germline-derived CDR1 and CDR2 are MDHEN and SYDVKM. V dropped 5 bases and J dropped 10 bases, with 18 bases sitting between them. The CDR3 runs 14 residues. In DNA, the CDR3 is TGTGCCAGCAGTCCCGCCAGCCACTCCTACGAGCAGTTCTTC. Translated, it gives CASSPASHSYEQFF.

V is TRBV13 and J is TRBJ2-3; possible D gene TRBD2, 5 bases. There are 14 residues in the CDR3. Trimming removed 5 bases from V and 1 base from J, with 10 bases in between. Germline assignment: CDR1 PRHDT and CDR2 FYEKMQ (reference sequence). CDR3 sequence (DNA): TGTGCCAGCAGCGCTAGCAGCGGCACAGATACGCAGTATTTT. It encodes CASSASSGTDTQYF.

The rearrangement joins TRBV4-1 to TRBJ2-7; 15 bases align to TRBD2. The CDR3 has 16 residues. The germline gives CDR1 MGHRA, CDR2 YSYEKL. The J segment lost 4 bases and the V segment lost 1 base, leaving 2 bases of the junction unmatched. Here the CDR3 reads CASSQAGLAGGYEQYF. DNA for the CDR3: TGCGCCAGCAGCCAAGCGGGACTAGCGGGAGGTTACGAGCAGTACTTC.

This clonotype was observed many times. V is TRBV18 and J is TRBJ2-2, with D hard to call. The CDR3 contains 12 residues. The V end was cut by 8 bases, the J end by 4 bases, with 8 bases between. Germline CDR1 is KGHSH and CDR2 is LQKENI. The CDR3 region has the DNA TGTGCCAGCAGTCCCGTCACCGGGGAGCTGTTTTTT. It translates to CASSPVTGELFF.

In DNA, the CDR3 is TGTGCCAGCAGCTTTCGGGCGACGGGGGCCAACGTCCTGACTTTC. Residues: CASSFRATGANVLTF. This chain joins TRBV5-6 and TRBJ2-6; D unresolved. With 2 bases removed from V and 4 bases from J, the gap between germline ends came to 10 bases. The CDR3 covers 15 residues. Germline CDR1 SGHDT, CDR2 YYEEEE.

The sample holds a few counts of this clonotype. The gene calls are TRBV5-1 and TRBJ1-1, with D unclear. CDR1 and CDR2 from the germline V gene are SGHRS and YFSETQ. V was shortened by 0 bases and J by 0 bases, with 6 bases between the two germline ends. This CDR3 has 14 amino acids. The CDR3 protein is CASSLERLNTEAFF. The CDR3 DNA follows: TGCGCCAGCAGCTTGGAGAGGTTGAACACTGAAGCTTTCTTT.